This TCR beta chain was obtained from a study of cytomegalovirus exposure and HLA in healthy donors. Use of 60 Vbeta and 13 Jbeta primers characterized the PCR. Method: immunoSEQ multiplex PCR; TCRdb's copy keeps in-frame clones and lacks some. The sample yields 50,000 to 80,000 clones, over 70% seen once. Study findings and constraints: An analysis that came later showed most CMV-associated TCR beta chains appearing HLA-restricted. Most sequenced TCRs were rare (though some public TCRs occurred in many donors).

This clone was counted once. The antigen remains unidentified. Germline V gene lookup returns CDR1 SGHDT and CDR2 YYEEEE. This CDR3 region has 16 residues. Losses at the gene ends were 4 bases for V and 5 bases for J; bases not matched to a gene: 11. The V call is TRBV5-6, the J call TRBJ2-3; 9 nucleotides agree with TRBD2. The TCR was taken from a male donor in good health and CMV-seropositive. Sequencing was performed on PBMCs. Here the CDR3 reads CASSLGLAPSIDTQYF. The CDR3 DNA reads TGTGCCAGCAGCCTAGGACTAGCGCCTTCGATAGATACGCAGTATTTT.